These 18 T cell receptor beta chains were all obtained from the same sample, sequenced in a study of PD-L1 blockade in urothelial cancer. Profiling relied on immunoSEQ multiplex PCR, and the TCRdb table lists in-frame clones only, not all of them. This sample has 85,000 to 130,000 clones; over 80% occur once, and the top ten carry just over 0.9%. The specimen was PBMCs, collected around atezolizumab (anti-PD-L1) treatment. The receptors were sampled from an elderly woman with urothelial cancer.

V and J are TRBV7-3 and TRBJ2-2, with a weak D call TRBD2 (5 bases). Germline loops: CDR1 SGHTA, CDR2 FQGTGA. Trimming removed 5 bases from V and 7 bases from J, with 14 bases in between. The CDR3 totals 14 residues. CDR3 sequence: CASSLEVFSGELFF. As DNA, the CDR3 is TGTGCCAGCAGCCTGGAGGTCTTTAGCGGGGAGCTGTTTTTT.

The CDR3 region has the DNA TGTGCCAGCAGCTTGGGACAGGGGAGTGAAAAACTGTTTTTT. This sequence encodes CASSLGQGSEKLFF. The rearrangement links TRBV5-8 to TRBJ1-4; TRBD1 aligns across 8 bases. The CDR3 covers 14 residues. The V gene end was trimmed by 0 bases and the J gene end by 7 bases; junction bases not matched to a gene: 2. Germline lookup yields CDR1 SGHTS and CDR2 YDEGEE.

This clone has a single count. The chain employs TRBV19 and TRBJ1-2; D gene uncertain. This CDR3 is built from 12 residues. CDR1 LNHDA and CDR2 SQIVND come from the germline V gene (reference sequence). Trimming took 1 base from V and 7 from J, leaving 7 bases between them. CDR3 sequence (DNA): TGTGCCAGTAGTATAGGCGGGGTTGGCTACACCTTC. Amino acids: CASSIGGVGYTF.

V usage is TRBV6-5 and J usage is TRBJ2-1; D remains ambiguous. Germline values: CDR1 MNHEY, CDR2 SVGAGI. The V end lost 2 bases, the J end lost 2 bases, and 13 bases lay between the germline ends. This CDR3 comprises 16 residues. The CDR3 sequence is CASSYVSTRAYNEQFF. The CDR3 coding sequence is TGTGCCAGCAGTTACGTTTCCACTCGGGCCTACAATGAGCAGTTCTTC.

V gene TRBV5-1 combines with J gene TRBJ2-4; weak D call: TRBD1 (5 bases). Germline V gives CDR1 SGHRS, CDR2 YFSETQ. CDR3 length: 15 residues. Trimming pared 1 base from V and 7 bases from J, leaving 15 bases between. Here the CDR3 reads CASSLNHLGANIQYF. Here the CDR3 DNA reads TGCGCCAGCAGCTTGAACCACCTTGGGGCGAACATTCAGTACTTC.

The chain has TRBV27 and TRBJ1-4; D ambiguous. V dropped 6 bases and J dropped 5 bases, with 13 bases sitting between them. This CDR3 has 14 residues. Germline CDR1 reads MNHEY; CDR2 reads SMNVEV (reference sequence). The CDR3 loop is CASSRRVQNEKLFF. CDR3 sequence (DNA): TGTGCCAGCAGCCGCCGGGTCCAAAATGAAAAACTGTTTTTT. Supplemented by reference TRBV27 and TRBJ1-4, the full variable domain reads EAQVTQNPRYLITVTGKKLTVTCSQNMNHEYMSWYRQDPGLGLRQIYYSMNVEVTDKGDVPEGYKVSRKEKRNFPLILESPSPNQTSLYFCASSRRVQNEKLFFGSGTQLSVL.

This sequence joins TRBV5-4 and TRBJ2-2, with D maybe TRBD2 (7 bases). This CDR3 contains 15 residues. Germline CDR1 and CDR2: SGHNT and YYREEE (reference sequence). V dropped 2 bases and J dropped 5 bases, with 13 bases sitting between them. The CDR3 DNA reads as TGTGCCAGCAGCTTAGGGGGAGCGGGAACCGGGGAGCTGTTTTTT. Translation gives CASSLGGAGTGELFF.

The CDR3 DNA sequence: TGTGCCAGCAGTTGGGCCGGGCGGACTCCCGGCTACACCTTC. Its protein product is CASSWAGRTPGYTF. The rearrangement joins TRBV28 to TRBJ1-2; D ambiguous. This CDR3 region has 14 residues. Between the trimmed V and J ends, which lost 4 bases and 8 bases, there was a span of 17 bases. Germline V CDR1 and CDR2: MDHEN, SYDVKM.

This clone was observed a single time. The genes are TRBV15 and TRBJ1-4; no reliable D call. Trimming left V 0 bases short and J 8 bases short, with 16 bases between. In germline, CDR1 is LNHNV, CDR2 YYDKDF (reference sequence). The CDR3 extends over 16 amino acids. The CDR3 here is CATSRDLAAAGEKLFF. CDR3 nucleotides: TGTGCCACCAGCAGAGATCTAGCAGCTGCGGGGGAAAAACTGTTTTTT. The full variable domain, completed using reference TRBV15 and TRBJ1-4, is DAMVIQNPRYQVTQFGKPVTLSCSQTLNHNVMYWYQQKSSQAPKLLFHYYDKDFNNEADTPDNFQSRRPNTSFCFLDIRSPGLGDTAMYLCATSRDLAAAGEKLFFGSGTQLSVL.

V is TRBV28 and J is TRBJ1-4, with D hard to call. In germline, CDR1 is MDHEN, CDR2 SYDVKM. The CDR3 runs 14 residues. V was pared by 2 bases and J by 7 bases, with 11 bases between. CDR3 coding DNA: TGTGCCAGCAGTTTAGGGCACGGCCGTGAAAAACTGTTTTTT. This gives the protein CASSLGHGREKLFF.

This clone was seen only once. The chain has TRBV9 and TRBJ1-1; D gene uncertain. The germline V and J ends were trimmed by 0 bases and 3 bases, with 15 bases remaining between them. The CDR3 has 16 residues. Germline CDR1 SGDLS, CDR2 YYNGEE. CDR3 sequence: CASSVGTHKGDTEAFF. CDR3 nucleotide sequence: TGTGCCAGCAGCGTAGGGACTCATAAAGGCGACACTGAAGCTTTCTTT.

The V gene is TRBV18, the J gene TRBJ2-2; 12 nucleotides match TRBD1. CDR3 length: 15 amino acids. Trimming cost V 3 bases and J 4 bases; bases outside gene matches: 0. CDR1 and CDR2 from the germline V gene are KGHSH and LQKENI. The CDR3 sequence: CASSPGQGATGELFF. The CDR3 coding sequence is TGTGCCAGCTCACCGGGACAGGGGGCCACCGGGGAGCTGTTTTTT.

The chain joins TRBV9 to TRBJ2-2; D call uncertain. V lost 0 bases to trimming and J lost 9 bases, with 12 bases between them. CDR3 size: 14 residues. Germline CDR1 reads SGDLS; CDR2 reads YYNGEE. The CDR3 DNA follows: TGTGCCAGCAGCGTAGGCCTGGCTAGTCGGGAGCTGTTTTTT. Protein: CASSVGLASRELFF.

J is TRBJ2-1 and V is TRBV27; 8 bases are shared with TRBD2. The junction had 10 bases not matched to a gene; V was cut back by 2 bases and J by 4 bases. The CDR3 consists of 17 residues. Looked up from germline, CDR1 is MNHEY and CDR2 is SMNVEV (reference sequence). The CDR3 loop reads CASSLRTSGRYYNEQFF. DNA for the CDR3: TGTGCCAGCAGTTTACGAACTAGCGGCCGTTATTACAATGAGCAGTTCTTC.

The chain's CDR3 is CASSTGTSGAHTDTQYF. The CDR3 DNA sequence: TGCGCCAGCAGCACGGGGACTAGCGGGGCACACACAGATACGCAGTATTTT. V gene TRBV5-1 combines with J gene TRBJ2-3, with TRBD2 matching 13 bases. Germline CDR1 SGHRS, CDR2 YFSETQ. With 4 bases clipped from V and 2 bases from J, the junction kept 7 bases outside the gene matches. The CDR3 loop spans 17 amino acids.

J is TRBJ2-7 and V is TRBV28, with TRBD2 as a possible D gene (6 bases). The CDR3 extends over 13 amino acids. Per germline, CDR1 MDHEN and CDR2 SYDVKM. V gave up 7 bases and J gave up 2 bases, with 12 bases separating them. CDR3 region: CASKEGPTYEQYF. The CDR3, as DNA: TGTGCCAGCAAGGAGGGGCCGACCTACGAGCAGTACTTC.

The genes are TRBV19 and TRBJ2-3, with D possibly matching TRBD2 (5 bases). Germline V gene sequence: CDR1 LNHDA, CDR2 SQIVND (reference sequence). V was cut by 2 bases and J by 0 bases, with 12 bases left in between. This CDR3 region has 16 residues. The CDR3 DNA reads TGTGCCAGTAGTATAACCCGGACGGGAAGCACAGATACGCAGTATTTT. Translated, it gives CASSITRTGSTDTQYF.

The V gene is TRBV7-9, the J gene TRBJ2-5; possibly TRBD1 for D (6 bases). The length of the CDR3 is 15 residues. The ends were cut back, 5 bases at V and 2 bases at J, with 15 bases in the middle. CDR1 SEHNR and CDR2 FQNEAQ come from the germline V gene (reference sequence). The CDR3 spells CASSPPTGYQETQYF. CDR3 DNA sequence: TGTGCCAGCAGCCCACCGACAGGATATCAAGAGACCCAGTACTTC.